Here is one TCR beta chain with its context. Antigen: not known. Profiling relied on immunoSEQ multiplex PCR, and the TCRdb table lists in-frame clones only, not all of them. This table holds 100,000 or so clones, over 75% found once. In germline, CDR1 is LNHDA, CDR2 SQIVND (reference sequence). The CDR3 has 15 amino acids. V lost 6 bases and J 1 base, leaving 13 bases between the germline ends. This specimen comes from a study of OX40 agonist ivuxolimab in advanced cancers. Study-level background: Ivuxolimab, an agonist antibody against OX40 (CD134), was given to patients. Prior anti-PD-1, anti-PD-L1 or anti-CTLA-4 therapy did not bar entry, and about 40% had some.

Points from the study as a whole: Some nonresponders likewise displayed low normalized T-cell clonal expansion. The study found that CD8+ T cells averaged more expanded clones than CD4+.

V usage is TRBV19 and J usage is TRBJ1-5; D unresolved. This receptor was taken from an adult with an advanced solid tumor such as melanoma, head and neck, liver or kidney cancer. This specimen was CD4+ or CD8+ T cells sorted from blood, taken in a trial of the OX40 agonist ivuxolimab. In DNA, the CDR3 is TGTGCCAGTAGCCAACAGCAGTTAAGCAATCAGCCCCAGCATTTT. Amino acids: CASSQQQLSNQPQHF.